Described below is a single TCR beta chain sequence and its context. The junction does not match germline at one end; this may be a read error. The sample belongs to a study of blood T cell repertoires in COVID-19. Study information: Samples came from the United States, Italy and Spain, spanning acute and convalescent COVID-19.

The CDR3 consists of 11 residues. CDR1 is GTSNPN and CDR2 is SVGIG in the germline V gene (reference sequence). As processed by the authors: Nucleated cell counts were estimated from reference gene primer amplification. Clones were sequenced by immunoSEQ multiplex PCR, and TCRdb holds only the in-frame ones, with some missing. V and J calls and clone size are as listed in that table; D and trimming were resolved from the DNA. The table includes 150,000 to 170,000 clones, around four fifths detected once. The sequencing input was peripheral blood. The receptor comes from a woman aged 80 or older with acute or convalescent COVID-19. The chain joins TRBV30 to TRBJ1-2, with D perhaps TRBD1 (5 bases). The CDR3 region is CAGAGVRGYTF. In nucleotides, the CDR3 is TGCGCCGGGGCGGGGGTTCGTGGCTACACCTTC.